The subject of this entry is one T cell receptor beta chain. Its antigen remains unidentified. Qualities for individual bases were not recorded, and no much larger clone is one base off. The data derive from a study of naive and memory T cell subsets (dated by TCRdb to about 2017). Study-level background: Sorted naive and memory T cell subsets from peripheral blood were analyzed in the study using a UMI-based, open-source pipeline for TCR alpha and beta sequencing. RNA was DNase-treated and reverse transcribed with TCR constant-region primers, mostly using SuperScript III. The functional CMV T cell responses agreed completely with IgG serology results.

On the study overall, not on this receptor specifically: The repertoire findings for the naive and memory subsets could not be validated, as no ground truth was available. A few larger clonotypes were found in naive repertoires, especially CD8, and these larger clonotypes were possibly memory cells re-expressing CD45RA. Once error correction was done, more than 85% of naive TCR sequences showed up just once, which made the naive abundance distributions much steeper than those of the memory subsets. RNA-based TCR counts may be affected by expression changes linked to T cell activation and differentiation. Gini index rose and Shannon and inverse Simpson diversity fell from naive through CM, EM and EMRA in both CD4 and CD8 cells. TCR abundance followed a power law whose exponent differed between naive and memory subsets but was consistent across the three individuals. Each clonotype was defined as a single alpha or beta chain sequence rather than as a paired alpha/beta receptor.

The CDR3 has 15 amino acids, counting the end cysteine and phenylalanine. CDR3 DNA is the only sequence kept; it has 45 bases, read in frame from the first base. V is pruned by 6 bases and J by 4 bases, leaving 8 bases of the junction without a gene match. Libraries were constructed by UMI-ligation and nested PCR. To cover both TRBC1 and TRBC2, the beta constant-region primer consisted of an equimolar mix of two oligonucleotides. The ligated cDNA went through four rounds of PCR with nested alpha and beta constant-region primers together with the SP2 primer. A single-stranded oligonucleotide carrying the SP2 primer and a 12-nucleotide UMI was ligated to the 3' end of the cDNA by T4 RNA ligase 1. The ligation reaction was kept at 16 degrees C for about 19-25 hours. PCR2 was typically performed as a SYBR Green qPCR and was stopped at a predetermined threshold so that over-amplification was prevented. Every purification after the first one was done using Agencourt AMPure XP magnetic beads. Libraries were quantified by Qubit and checked on a TapeStation, where a main peak was expected near 650 bp. Pooled libraries were sequenced on an Illumina MiSeq using v2 2x251 paired-end kits, and typically roughly 0.95-2.1 million reads were obtained per sample. Each sample library was pooled at around 4 nM, and about 4.5-7.5% PhiX was included to improve cluster recognition. As for the original processing: Decombinator assigned V and J genes to Demultiplexor-processed FASTQ reads by tag matching, allowing a single base-pair mismatch. Collapsinator relied on UMIs to fix sequencing errors as well as frequency errors caused by PCR heterogeneity. CDR3Translator translated TCRs and extracted CDR3s from the conserved cysteine to the FGXG phenylalanine, flagging non-productive sequences. Gini, Shannon entropy and inverse Simpson indices were computed after subsampling the repertoires to the same number of UMI-defined TCRs. Within the linear range, a power law was fitted to clonotype abundance distributions using maximum likelihood. Similar UMI counts, unique TCR numbers and clonal distributions were obtained with the pipeline and with MIGEC on one naive CD8 sample. In one analysis, naive TCRs that were also found in any memory subset of the same donor were excluded from the naive repertoire. Repertoires were searched for some 7,000 CMV-associated CDR3 sequences compiled from VDJdb and a published dataset. The public reads were run again by TCRdb, first through fastp at Q25 and then through MiXCR, and only productive beta chains were kept. Rows are combined by CDR3 protein, so each entry shows the most common genes and DNA. These V and J calls rely on TCRdb rather than the paper's analysis. In all, the sample holds 140,000 to 150,000 distinct CDR3 sequences, and approximately 22% of those were seen once. Of the sample, less than 0.13% is held by the ten largest clones.

From the second PCR step on, the TCR alpha and beta chain libraries were amplified in separate reactions. To determine each donor's CMV status, fresh PBMCs were stimulated overnight with CMV viral lysate, and IFNgamma production from CD4+ T cells was then assessed. CD4 T cells were positively selected with Miltenyi beads, followed by positive selection of CD8 T cells from the CD4-negative fraction. After staining for CD3, CD4, CD8, CD45RA, CD27 and a live/dead dye, cells were sorted on a BD Aria II into four subsets based on CD45RA and CD27. A few healthy volunteers provided blood, and each donor's sample was split into CD4 and CD8 T cells and then further divided into four differentiation subsets. About 120 ml of peripheral blood was collected from each donor, and PBMC were isolated from the blood using Ficoll-Paque PLUS density-gradient centrifugation. Sorted cells were lysed in RLT buffer, after which RNA was extracted using a Qiagen RNeasy kit and stored at -80 degrees C.

This receptor chain uses TRBV12-3 or TRBV12-4 and TRBJ2-1; TRBD1 lines up with 8 middle nucleotides. This clonotype was obtained from a human donor in good health. The sequenced sample was naive CD4+ T cells from blood. This sample's cell subset or site label indicates: naive T cells, CD45RA high CD27+. For the CDR3, the sequence is CASRVDRGTYNEQFF. The DNA is as follows: TGTGCCAGCAGGGTAGACAGGGGCACTTACAATGAGCAGTTCTTC.